The 20 T cell receptor beta chains given below trace back to one sample, sequenced in a study of cytomegalovirus exposure and HLA in healthy donors. The PCR employed 60 Vbeta primers together with 13 Jbeta primers. TCRdb keeps only in-frame clones here, not all; method: immunoSEQ multiplex PCR. Here the sample spans 65,000 to 95,000 clones, around 81% being singletons. Sequencing was performed on PBMCs. Receptors originate from a male donor in good health and CMV-seropositive.

The chain joins TRBV11-2 to TRBJ2-7, with TRBD2 identical over 11 bases. V was clipped by 3 bases and J by 6 bases; unmatched bases: 1. Germline CDR1 is SGHAT and CDR2 is FQNNGV. The CDR3 sequence is 13 residues long. The DNA for the CDR3 is TGTGCCAGCAGCTTTAGCGGGAGGGGCGAGCAGTACTTC. Its translation is CASSFSGRGEQYF.

This clone was seen a handful of times. The chain joins TRBV6-5 to TRBJ2-3, with 10 bases identical to TRBD2. Germline assignment: CDR1 MNHEY and CDR2 SVGAGI. The ends lost 2 bases at V and 8 bases at J; junction bases unmatched: 7. CDR3 length equals 15 residues. CDR3 sequence (DNA): TGTGCCAGCAGTTACAGCGGGGGGGCGTTGGGTACGCAGTATTTT. Translated, it gives CASSYSGGALGTQYF.

This clone was found a few times. The rearrangement uses TRBV10-3 and TRBJ1-3; a possible D gene is TRBD1 (5 bases). V shed 2 bases and J shed 2 bases, with 10 bases lying between them. The CDR3 contains 15 residues. Germline V gene lookup returns CDR1 ENHRY and CDR2 SYGVKD. As DNA, the CDR3 is TGTGCCATCAGTGAGCGGGAGACAGCTGGAAACACCATATATTTT. It encodes CAISERETAGNTIYF.

V usage is TRBV18 and J usage is TRBJ2-7; possible D gene TRBD1, 6 bases. Germline CDR1 is KGHSH and CDR2 is LQKENI. The CDR3 contains 13 residues. Trimming pared 3 bases from V and 2 bases from J, leaving 8 bases between. CDR3 nucleotide sequence: TGTGCCAGCTCACCGGACAGCCCCTACGAGCAGTACTTC. It codes for CASSPDSPYEQYF.

This chain connects TRBV10-2 to TRBJ2-5; D gene ambiguous. This CDR3 is built from 9 residues. Germline V gene sequence: CDR1 WSHSY, CDR2 SAAADI. V shed 10 bases and J shed 4 bases, with 4 bases lying between them. The CDR3 here is CATRETQYF. CDR3 nucleotide sequence: TGCGCCACCCGAGAGACCCAGTACTTC.

This clone qualifies as medium-sized. The chain has TRBV4-2 and TRBJ2-4; D gene unclear. The germline V and J ends were trimmed by 0 bases and 1 base, with 10 bases remaining between them. The germline V gene encodes CDR1 LGHNA and CDR2 YNFKEQ. CDR3 length: 16 residues. The CDR3 is CASSQEIEAAKNIQYF. CDR3 DNA sequence: TGTGCCAGCAGCCAAGAAATCGAGGCGGCCAAAAACATTCAGTACTTC.

For this clone: The junction and the germline gene differ at one end; a read error may be behind it. The J gene is TRBJ2-7, the V gene TRBV7-8; 7 bases map to TRBD2. The germline CDR1 and CDR2 sequences are SGHVS and FQNEAQ. There are 16 residues in the CDR3. The CDR3 sequence is CVSSLAPHGGIYEQYF. The CDR3 coding sequence is TGTGTCAGCAGCTTAGCCCCCCACGGGGGGATCTACGAGCAGTACTTC.

This clone is a singleton in its sample. CDR3 region: CASRGHTMNTEAFF. CDR3 nucleotides: TGTGCCAGTAGGGGACATACGATGAACACTGAAGCTTTCTTT. The chain is built from TRBV19 and TRBJ1-1; D possibly corresponds to TRBD1 (6 bases). V was cut by 6 bases and J by 0 bases, with 11 bases left in between. The CDR3 covers 14 residues. Germline loops: CDR1 LNHDA, CDR2 SQIVND (reference sequence). Variable domain in full (rest from reference TRBV19 and TRBJ1-1): DGGITQSPKYLFRKEGQNVTLSCEQNLNHDAMYWYRQDPGQGLRLIYYSQIVNDFQKGDIAEGYSVSREKKESFPLTVTSAQKNPTAFYLCASRGHTMNTEAFFGQGTRLTVV.

This rearrangement joins TRBV19 to TRBJ2-7, with 8 bases fitting TRBD2. The V gene's germline CDR1 is LNHDA and CDR2 SQIVND (reference sequence). Losses at the gene ends were 3 bases for V and 5 bases for J; bases not matched to a gene: 15. There are 17 residues in the CDR3. The CDR3 sequence: CASSISLGRGGFHEQYF. The DNA for the CDR3 is TGTGCCAGTAGTATTTCCCTCGGGAGGGGTGGATTCCACGAGCAGTACTTC.

A single count supports this clone. This chain connects TRBV5-1 to TRBJ2-7; TRBD2 is a possible D gene (5 bases). The germline V gene has CDR1 SGHRS and CDR2 YFSETQ. CDR3 length equals 13 residues. The V end lost 4 bases, the J end lost 3 bases, and 11 bases lay between the germline ends. The CDR3 loop reads CASSADWIYEQYF. The CDR3 region has the DNA TGCGCCAGCAGCGCGGACTGGATCTACGAGCAGTACTTC.

V usage is TRBV4-2 and J usage is TRBJ2-2; D not certain. Trimming cost V 0 bases and J 0 bases, with 5 bases left between them. Germline V CDR1 and CDR2: LGHNA, YNFKEQ. The CDR3 length is 15 residues. CDR3 amino acids: CASSQEVANTGELFF. CDR3 in DNA: TGTGCCAGCAGCCAAGAGGTAGCGAACACCGGGGAGCTGTTTTTT.

The DNA for the CDR3 is TGTGCCAGCAGTCCCCTCCCCGGGACAGGGGGCGGCGAGCAGTACTTC. Amino acids: CASSPLPGTGGGEQYF. The rearrangement links TRBV28 to TRBJ2-5, with 12 positions matching TRBD1. The DNA end is more similar to TRBJ2-7, so the J call may be wrong. Per the germline V gene, CDR1 is MDHEN and CDR2 is SYDVKM. The CDR3 is made up of 16 amino acids.

V and J are TRBV27 and TRBJ1-4; 7 bases are a match to TRBD1. CDR1 MNHEY and CDR2 SMNVEV come from the germline V gene (reference sequence). The V segment lost 2 bases and the J segment 5 bases; nucleotides outside the gene matches: 11. The CDR3 is made up of 17 amino acids. The CDR3 protein is CASSLIPPTGVNEKLFF. CDR3 sequence (DNA): TGTGCCAGCAGTTTAATTCCCCCCACAGGGGTGAATGAAAAACTGTTTTTT. Together with reference TRBV27 and TRBJ1-4, the CDR3 gives the full variable domain: EAQVTQNPRYLITVTGKKLTVTCSQNMNHEYMSWYRQDPGLGLRQIYYSMNVEVTDKGDVPEGYKVSRKEKRNFPLILESPSPNQTSLYFCASSLIPPTGVNEKLFFGSGTQLSVL.

The CDR3 bases are TGTGCCAGCAGTTTCCTACAGGGGGGTCGGGAAAAACTGTTTTTT. Translated, it gives CASSFLQGGREKLFF. V is TRBV27 and J is TRBJ1-4, with TRBD1 matching over 8 bases. The germline V gene encodes CDR1 MNHEY and CDR2 SMNVEV (reference sequence). V lost 3 bases, J lost 8 bases, and 8 bases stayed unmatched. The CDR3 has 15 residues. The variable domain in full, with the rest retrieved from reference TRBV27 and TRBJ1-4, is EAQVTQNPRYLITVTGKKLTVTCSQNMNHEYMSWYRQDPGLGLRQIYYSMNVEVTDKGDVPEGYKVSRKEKRNFPLILESPSPNQTSLYFCASSFLQGGREKLFFGSGTQLSVL.

The J gene is TRBJ2-5, the V gene TRBV7-2, with 14 bases fitting TRBD2. From germline, CDR1 is SGHTA and CDR2 FQGNSA. V lost 0 bases and J lost 5; bases outside the gene matches: 5. This CDR3 is 17 amino acids long. CDR3 nucleotide sequence: TGTGCCAGCAGCTTAGCGGGACTAGCGGGGGCTGGGGAGACCCAGTACTTC. Translation: CASSLAGLAGAGETQYF.

The V call is TRBV27, the J call TRBJ1-1; TRBD1 is a possible D gene (6 bases). Per the germline V gene, CDR1 is MNHEY and CDR2 is SMNVEV (reference sequence). There are 16 residues in the CDR3. V was cut by 3 bases and J by 6 bases, with 20 bases left in between. For the CDR3, the DNA is TGTGCCAGCAGTTTCTACCCTCGCAGGGGCAGCGCTGAAGCTTTCTTT. Residues: CASSFYPRRGSAEAFF.

The gene calls are TRBV5-5 and TRBJ1-4, with D tentatively TRBD1 (6 bases). Trimming pared 2 bases from V and 7 bases from J, leaving 15 bases between. CDR1 and CDR2 from the germline V gene are SGHKS and YYEKEE (reference sequence). CDR3 size: 15 residues. The CDR3 here is CASSFRTDELEKLFF. DNA for the CDR3: TGTGCCAGCAGCTTTCGGACAGATGAACTTGAAAAACTGTTTTTT. The full variable domain, its missing parts supplied by reference TRBV5-5 and TRBJ1-4, is DAGVTQSPTHLIKTRGQQVTLRCSPISGHKSVSWYQQVLGQGPQFIFQYYEKEERGRGNFPDRFSARQFPNYSSELNVNALLLGDSALYLCASSFRTDELEKLFFGSGTQLSVL.

The J gene is TRBJ1-2, the V gene TRBV4-3, with D possibly being TRBD1 (5 bases). The length of the CDR3 is 14 residues. Germline V CDR1 and CDR2: LGHNA, YSLEER. V lost 0 bases to trimming and J lost 4 bases, with 9 bases between them. The CDR3 DNA reads TGCGCCAGCAGCCAAGAACTGACAGTCTATGGCTACACCTTC. As protein: CASSQELTVYGYTF.

The chain uses TRBV4-3 and TRBJ2-6; 10 nucleotides match TRBD1. The CDR3 consists of 17 residues. V was pared by 4 bases and J by 1 base, with 4 bases of the junction left unmatched. CDR1 and CDR2 (germline): LGHNA, YSLEER. The CDR3 protein is CASSPGTGVSGANVLTF. The DNA for the CDR3 is TGCGCCAGCAGCCCCGGGACAGGGGTGTCTGGGGCCAACGTCCTGACTTTC.

The chain uses TRBV10-3 and TRBJ2-3, with a possible D match to TRBD1 (6 bases). This CDR3 is built from 15 residues. Between the trimmed V and J ends, which lost 6 bases and 0 bases, there was a span of 13 bases. From germline, CDR1 is ENHRY and CDR2 SYGVKD. CDR3 DNA sequence: TGTGCCATCAGGAAACAGGGTGTTAGCACAGATACGCAGTATTTT. Its translation: CAIRKQGVSTDTQYF.